Listed below are T cell receptor beta chains from one sample, sequenced in a study of OX40 agonist ivuxolimab in advanced cancers. Clones were sequenced by immunoSEQ multiplex PCR, and TCRdb holds only the in-frame ones, with some missing. The sample includes 15,000 to 20,000 clones, around four fifths of them seen just once. This material consisted of CD4+ or CD8+ T cells sorted from blood, taken in a trial of the OX40 agonist ivuxolimab. The receptors come from an adult with an advanced solid tumor such as melanoma, head and neck, liver or kidney cancer. Each CDR3 is given with its conserved first and last residue. Each record gives: V gene, J gene, D gene, clone size, CDR3 protein, CDR3 DNA. The D gene is left open where the match is weak. Clone sizes are given selectively: once, few, many, or a class where the clone is expanded.

>TRBV7-8|TRBJ2-3|TRBD1|.
CASSSSGQIRDTQYF
TGTGCCAGCAGCTCCTCGGGACAGATACGCGATACGCAGTATTTT
>TRBV27|TRBJ1-5|.|.
CASSPGPGGSNQPQHF
TGTGCCAGCAGTCCTGGGCCCGGAGGGAGCAATCAGCCCCAGCATTTT
>TRBV29-1|TRBJ1-1|TRBD1|.
CSVGTGGTEAFF
TGCAGCGTTGGGACAGGGGGCACTGAAGCTTTCTTT
>TRBV7-3|TRBJ2-3|TRBD2|.
CASSLTGASGRALGDTQYF
TGTGCCAGCAGCTTAACGGGGGCTAGCGGGAGGGCCCTGGGAGATACGCAGTATTTT
>TRBV27|TRBJ2-5|.|.
CASSLGGGIQETQYF
TGTGCCAGCAGTTTAGGGGGGGGCATCCAAGAGACCCAGTACTTC
>TRBV27|TRBJ1-5|.|.
CASSWGSDNQPQHF
TGTGCCAGCAGTTGGGGTTCGGACAATCAGCCCCAGCATTTT
>TRBV5-1|TRBJ2-3|TRBD2|few
CASSLEGLAGGPTDTQYF
TGCGCCAGCAGCTTGGAGGGACTAGCGGGAGGCCCCACAGATACGCAGTATTTT
>TRBV7-9|TRBJ1-2|TRBD1|.
CASSFGQGKDGYTF
TGTGCCAGCAGCTTCGGACAGGGTAAAGATGGCTACACCTTC
>TRBV7-9|TRBJ2-3|.|.
CASSLIGLTRSDTQYF
TGTGCCAGCAGCTTAATCGGCCTCACGAGGTCAGATACGCAGTATTTT
>TRBV5-6|TRBJ2-3|TRBD2|.
CASSPGLAGATGSTDTQYF
TGTGCCAGCAGCCCGGGACTAGCGGGGGCAACGGGCAGCACAGATACGCAGTATTTT
>TRBV5-1|TRBJ1-1|.|.
CASSLLEDAEAFF
TGCGCCAGCAGCTTACTAGAAGACGCAGAAGCTTTCTTT
>TRBV6-1|TRBJ2-4|TRBD1|.
CATRGQGAYIQYF
TGTGCCACCCGGGGACAGGGGGCTTACATTCAGTACTTC
>TRBV7-9|TRBJ2-1|TRBD1|medium-sized
CASRPGQGANEQFF
TGTGCCAGCAGACCGGGACAGGGGGCCAATGAGCAGTTCTTC
>TRBV7-9|TRBJ2-5|TRBD2|.
CASSLSGAVETQYF
TGTGCCAGCAGCTTAAGCGGGGCAGTTGAGACCCAGTACTTC
>TRBV11-2|TRBJ2-7|.|.
CASSLDRNEQYF
TGTGCCAGCAGCTTAGATCGTAACGAGCAGTACTTC
>TRBV10-2|TRBJ1-5|.|.
CASSVGIGNQPQHF
TGCGCCAGCAGTGTCGGGATCGGCAATCAGCCCCAGCATTTT
>TRBV9|TRBJ1-1|.|.
CASSPLAGPGTEAFF
TGTGCCAGCAGCCCCCTGGCGGGGCCGGGCACTGAAGCTTTCTTT
>TRBV11-3|TRBJ2-7|TRBD1|.
CASSLVSGDSRSYEQYF
TGTGCCAGCAGCTTAGTGTCAGGGGACAGTAGGTCCTACGAGCAGTACTTC
>TRBV14|TRBJ1-2|.|.
CASSIGQHYGYTF
TGTGCCAGCAGTATTGGACAGCACTATGGCTACACCTTC
>TRBV27|TRBJ2-7|.|.
CASSLQGFLGYEQYF
TGTGCCAGCAGTTTACAGGGTTTTCTAGGGTACGAGCAGTACTTC
>TRBV6-5|TRBJ2-7|.|.
CASSLGTPTDEQYF
TGTGCCAGCAGCCTCGGGACACCTACGGACGAGCAGTACTTC
>TRBV27|TRBJ1-4|.|medium-sized
CASSLRAGQEKLFF
TGTGCCAGCAGTTTGAGGGCAGGGCAGGAAAAACTGTTTTTT